A selection of T cell receptor beta chains follows, all from one sample in a study of blood T cell repertoires in COVID-19. Repertoires were generated with immunoSEQ multiplex PCR, while TCRdb's copy carries only in-frame clones and drops some. The table includes about 420,000 clones, around 90% detected once. What was sequenced was peripheral blood. The source is a man younger than 35 with COVID-19, enrolled during active disease. CDR3s include the opening cysteine and the closing phenylalanine or tryptophan. D genes are given only for firm matches. Size is stated for part of the rows, as once, few or many counts, or as a class when the clone is expanded.

d_gene | j_gene | abundance | v_gene | CDR3aa | CDR3nt
NA | TRBJ1-4 | once | TRBV6-5 | CASPPEYRCEKLFF | TGTGCCAGCCCCCCAGAATACCGTTGCGAAAAACTGTTTTTT
TRBD1 | TRBJ1-2 | NA | TRBV3-1/TRBV3-2 | CASSWGQTYGYTF | TGTGCCAGCAGCTGGGGACAGACTTATGGCTACACCTTC
TRBD1 | TRBJ1-1 | NA | TRBV2 | CASSLSGTGRAATSTNTEAFF | TGTGCCAGCAGTTTGTCCGGGACAGGGAGGGCTGCGACCTCCACGAACACTGAAGCTTTCTTT
TRBD1 | TRBJ2-7 | NA | TRBV9 | CASSVGTGAYEQYF | TGTGCCAGCAGCGTCGGGACAGGGGCCTACGAGCAGTACTTC
NA | TRBJ2-5 | NA | TRBV12-3/TRBV12-4 | CASSPNEVETQYF | TGTGCCAGCAGCCCAAATGAGGTCGAGACCCAGTACTTC
TRBD1 | TRBJ2-7 | NA | TRBV27 | CASSLGQVSYEQYF | TGTGCCAGCAGTTTAGGACAGGTGTCCTACGAGCAGTACTTC
NA | TRBJ2-1 | NA | TRBV18 | CASSPYGIQLEGEQFF | TGTGCCAGCTCACCCTACGGGATCCAGTTGGAGGGTGAGCAGTTCTTC
TRBD1 | TRBJ2-3 | NA | TRBV18 | CASSLTGGEFSTDTQYF | TGTGCCAGCTCCTTGACAGGGGGCGAATTTAGCACAGATACGCAGTATTTT
NA | TRBJ1-5 | NA | TRBV19 | CASSIHSGFQPQHF | TGTGCCAGTAGTATCCACTCAGGGTTTCAGCCCCAGCATTTT
TRBD2 | TRBJ2-1 | once | TRBV7-9 | CASSLGSGSPLYNEQFF | TGTGCCAGCAGCTTAGGGAGCGGGAGTCCCTTGTACAATGAGCAGTTCTTC
NA | TRBJ1-1 | NA | TRBV24-1 | CATSEAGVTEAFF | TGTGCCACCAGTGAAGCAGGGGTAACTGAAGCTTTCTTT
TRBD1 | TRBJ1-6 | NA | TRBV6-5 | CASSYRGQDNSPLHF | TGTGCCAGCAGTTACCGAGGACAGGATAATTCACCCCTCCACTTT
NA | TRBJ2-2 | few | TRBV7-9 | CASSSRTGELFF | TGTGCCAGCAGCTCTCGCACCGGGGAGCTGTTTTTT
TRBD2 | TRBJ2-7 | NA | TRBV5-1 | CASSFPSVLGGVHEQYF | TGCGCCAGCAGCTTTCCTAGTGTACTTGGGGGGGTCCACGAGCAGTACTTC
NA | TRBJ1-6 | NA | TRBV23-1 | CASRDSTYWLNSPLHF | TGCGCCAGCAGGGACAGTACCTATTGGCTTAATTCACCCCTCCACTTT
TRBD1 | TRBJ2-7 | NA | TRBV18 | CASSPGTGFYEQYF | TGTGCCAGCTCACCCGGGACAGGCTTCTACGAGCAGTACTTC
NA | TRBJ2-1 | NA | TRBV27 | CASSFLGDHNEQFF | TGTGCCAGCAGTTTTCTAGGCGACCACAATGAGCAGTTCTTC
TRBD1 | TRBJ2-5 | NA | TRBV6-5 | CASKGAGKETQYF | TGTGCCAGCAAGGGGGCAGGGAAAGAGACCCAGTACTTC
TRBD2 | TRBJ2-7 | NA | TRBV15 | CATSRPFLTSSHEQYF | TGTGCCACCAGCAGACCCTTCCTGACTAGCTCCCACGAGCAGTACTTC
NA | TRBJ1-5 | NA | TRBV12-3/TRBV12-4 | CASSRDGSGPQHF | TGTGCCAGCAGTCGTGACGGTTCGGGTCCCCAGCATTTT
NA | TRBJ2-1 | NA | TRBV5-1 | CASSPGGQEYNEQFF | TGCGCCAGCAGCCCCGGGGGGCAGGAGTACAATGAGCAGTTCTTC
TRBD2 | TRBJ2-2 | NA | TRBV11-2 | CASSFRTIVREGPGELFF | TGTGCCAGCAGCTTTAGAACCATCGTCCGGGAGGGGCCCGGGGAGCTGTTTTTT
NA | TRBJ2-1 | NA | TRBV30 | CAWSVGLSFAGPYNEQFF | TGTGCCTGGAGTGTAGGGTTAAGTTTCGCGGGGCCCTACAATGAGCAGTTCTTC
NA | TRBJ2-7 | NA | TRBV7-8 | CASRPGQTYEQYF | TGTGCCAGCAGACCGGGACAAACCTACGAGCAGTACTTC
NA | TRBJ2-7 | NA | TRBV4-2 | CASSIPGHGYEQYF | TGTGCCAGCTCGATACCGGGACACGGCTACGAGCAGTACTTC
TRBD2 | TRBJ2-1 | NA | TRBV7-9 | CASLLTGLAGGPVNNEQFF | TGTGCCAGCCTACTGACGGGACTAGCGGGGGGGCCTGTGAACAATGAGCAGTTCTTC
TRBD1 | TRBJ2-1 | once | TRBV6-5 | CASSYGGQGAGNEQFF | TGTGCCAGCAGTTACGGTGGACAGGGGGCGGGGAATGAGCAGTTCTTC
NA | TRBJ1-5 | NA | TRBV6-5 | CASSSQGFAQPQHF | TGTGCCAGCAGTTCCCAGGGCTTTGCCCAGCCCCAGCATTTT
TRBD2 | TRBJ2-1 | NA | TRBV6-5 | CASSYARGGGSEQFF | TGTGCCAGCAGTTATGCCCGGGGGGGCGGGAGTGAGCAGTTCTTC
TRBD2 | TRBJ2-1 | NA | TRBV4-2 | CASSQVSGGSSYNEQFF | TGTGCCAGCAGCCAAGTTTCTGGCGGGAGCTCCTACAATGAGCAGTTCTTC
TRBD1 | TRBJ2-7 | NA | TRBV11-2 | CASSSPGQVSYEQYF | TGTGCCAGCAGCTCGCCGGGACAGGTATCCTACGAGCAGTACTTC
TRBD2 | TRBJ2-3 | NA | TRBV30 | CAWSRGGSTDTQYF | TGTGCCTGGTCCCGCGGGGGGAGCACAGATACGCAGTATTTT
NA | TRBJ2-2 | NA | TRBV9 | CASSPMGVGELFF | TGTGCCAGCAGCCCCATGGGAGTCGGGGAGCTGTTTTTT
TRBD2 | TRBJ2-5 | once | TRBV24-1 | CATSDLTSGETQYF | TGTGCCACCAGTGATCTGACTAGCGGAGAGACCCAGTACTTC
NA | TRBJ1-1 | NA | TRBV19 | CASATGRVNTEAFF | TGTGCCAGTGCTACAGGGCGAGTGAACACTGAAGCTTTCTTT
TRBD2 | TRBJ2-3 | NA | TRBV7-9 | CASSLYPDTSGDTDTQYF | TGTGCCAGCAGCTTATACCCCGACACTAGCGGAGACACAGATACGCAGTATTTT
NA | TRBJ1-3 | few | TRBV5-5 | CASSFLSGAGNTIYF | TGTGCCAGCAGCTTCCTATCCGGGGCTGGAAACACCATATATTTT
TRBD1 | TRBJ2-3 | NA | TRBV7-9 | CASSQQGSHTDTQYF | TGTGCCAGCAGTCAACAGGGGTCACACACAGATACGCAGTATTTT
NA | TRBJ1-1 | NA | TRBV18 | CASSLRQKENTEAFF | TGTGCCAGCTCACTAAGACAGAAGGAGAACACTGAAGCTTTCTTT
NA | TRBJ1-5 | NA | TRBV25-1 | CASSESSQGNQPQHF | TGTGCCAGCAGTGAATCATCACAGGGAAATCAGCCCCAGCATTTT
TRBD1 | TRBJ2-5 | NA | TRBV24-1 | CATSDPRDRAETQYF | TGTGCCACCAGTGATCCCCGGGACAGGGCTGAGACCCAGTACTTC
TRBD2 | TRBJ2-1 | NA | TRBV7-3 | CASSATSGPSSYNEQFF | TGTGCCAGCAGCGCAACTAGCGGGCCTAGCTCCTACAATGAGCAGTTCTTC
NA | TRBJ1-5 | NA | TRBV6-1 | CASSEGHGVDQPQHF | TGTGCCAGCAGTGAGGGACACGGTGTGGATCAGCCCCAGCATTTT